The 21 T cell receptor beta chains in this list originate from one sample, sequenced in a study of OX40 agonist ivuxolimab in advanced cancers. The repertoire was sequenced with immunoSEQ multiplex PCR; TCRdb's copy has only in-frame clones and lacks some. Of about 5,500 clones in the sample, roughly 84% were seen once. The input for sequencing was CD4+ or CD8+ T cells sorted from blood, taken in a trial of the OX40 agonist ivuxolimab. The receptors were sampled from an adult with an advanced solid tumor such as melanoma, head and neck, liver or kidney cancer.

V gene TRBV6-4 combines with J gene TRBJ2-3; 9 bases agree with TRBD2. Germline values: CDR1 MRHNA, CDR2 SNTAGT. Trimming removed 6 bases from V and 5 bases from J; junction bases left unmatched: 9. The CDR3 totals 15 residues. The CDR3 spells CASSPRGSGRDTQYF. CDR3 sequence (DNA): TGTGCCAGCAGCCCACGGGGTAGCGGGAGAGATACGCAGTATTTT.

The chain couples TRBV14 to TRBJ2-7; D remains ambiguous. Looked up from germline, CDR1 is SGHDN and CDR2 is FVKESK. The CDR3 consists of 13 residues. Trimming left V 3 bases short and J 5 bases short, with 11 bases between. CDR3 nucleotide sequence: TGTGCCAGCAGCCACCTAGATTTCCACGAGCAGTACTTC. This sequence encodes CASSHLDFHEQYF.

Only one count was recorded for this clone. The chain carries TRBV18 and TRBJ1-1, with a possible D match to TRBD1 (6 bases). Trimming took 3 bases from V and 2 from J, leaving 16 bases between them. CDR1 and CDR2 from the germline V gene are KGHSH and LQKENI. This CDR3 has 16 amino acids. CDR3 residues: CASSPRGRNTNTEAFF. As DNA, the CDR3 is TGTGCCAGCTCACCGAGGGGGAGGAATACCAACACTGAAGCTTTCTTT.

In its sample, this clone was seen a few times. V usage is TRBV11-3 and J usage is TRBJ2-1; 8 bases agree with TRBD1. V shed 1 base and J 4 bases; nucleotides not matched to a gene: 12. Germline CDR1 and CDR2: SGHNT and YENEEA. The CDR3 spans 18 residues. CDR3 DNA sequence: TGTGCCAGCAGCTTAGGAGGCGGACAGGGCGGATCGTACAATGAGCAGTTCTTC. Its translation: CASSLGGGQGGSYNEQFF.

The chain has TRBV14 and TRBJ1-1; maybe TRBD1 (5 bases). The CDR3 extends over 14 amino acids. From germline, CDR1 is SGHDN and CDR2 FVKESK. V gave up 0 bases and J gave up 3 bases, with 8 bases separating them. As DNA, the CDR3 is TGTGCCAGCAGCCAAGAGGACAAATACACTGAAGCTTTCTTT. It translates to CASSQEDKYTEAFF. The whole variable domain, filled in from reference TRBV14 and TRBJ1-1, reads EAGVTQFPSHSVIEKGQTVTLRCDPISGHDNLYWYRRVMGKEIKFLLHFVKESKQDESGMPNNRFLAERTGGTYSTLKVQPAELEDSGVYFCASSQEDKYTEAFFGQGTRLTVV.

The chain joins TRBV11-2 to TRBJ1-1; weak D call: TRBD1 (5 bases). V shed 2 bases and J shed 4 bases, with 11 bases lying between them. Germline V lookup: CDR1 SGHAT, CDR2 FQNNGV. CDR3 length: 14 amino acids. Here the CDR3 reads CASSLSVRGTEAFF. The CDR3 DNA follows: TGTGCCAGCAGCTTATCCGTAAGGGGCACTGAAGCTTTCTTT.

By sample share, this clone is medium-sized (0.01 to 0.1%). The gene calls are TRBV9 and TRBJ2-7; D is possibly TRBD1 (7 bases). V lost 3 bases and J 2 bases, leaving 12 bases between the germline ends. CDR3 length: 14 amino acids. Germline CDR1 SGDLS, CDR2 YYNGEE. As DNA, the CDR3 is TGTGCCAGCAGCGCGGGGGACAGAGCCTACGAGCAGTACTTC. It codes for CASSAGDRAYEQYF. The variable domain in full, with the rest retrieved from reference TRBV9 and TRBJ2-7, is DSGVTQTPKHLITATGQRVTLRCSPRSGDLSVYWYQQSLDQGLQFLIQYYNGEERAKGNILERFSAQQFPDLHSELNLSSLELGDSALYFCASSAGDRAYEQYFGPGTRLTVT.

The V call is TRBV11-2, the J call TRBJ1-5; 12 bases are shared with TRBD1. J lost 6 bases, V lost 6 bases, and 3 bases had no gene match. The germline CDR1 and CDR2 sequences are SGHAT and FQNNGV. This CDR3 is built from 14 residues. The CDR3 DNA is TGTGCCAGCAGGGGACAGGGGGCGGGTCAGCCCCAGCATTTT. Protein: CASRGQGAGQPQHF.

The chain links TRBV9 to TRBJ1-1; D call uncertain. With 3 bases removed from V and 3 bases from J, the gap between germline ends came to 6 bases. The germline gives CDR1 SGDLS, CDR2 YYNGEE. This CDR3 region has 12 residues. CDR3 nucleotides: TGTGCCAGCAGCGCGGTGGACACTGAAGCTTTCTTT. Its translation: CASSAVDTEAFF.

This clone was detected only once. This chain joins TRBV5-5 and TRBJ2-5; 8 nucleotides line up with TRBD1. The CDR3 runs 15 residues. Trimming removed 2 bases from V and 4 bases from J; junction bases left unmatched: 7. Germline values: CDR1 SGHKS, CDR2 YYEKEE (reference sequence). The CDR3 bases are TGTGCCAGCAGCTTCTACGGACAGGGAGGAGAGACCCAGTACTTC. It specifies CASSFYGQGGETQYF.

This clone was counted a single time. The chain links TRBV7-9 to TRBJ1-1, with 7 bases lining up with TRBD1. Trimming removed 4 bases from V and 8 bases from J; junction bases left unmatched: 4. This CDR3 spans 12 amino acids. Germline CDR1 SEHNR, CDR2 FQNEAQ (reference sequence). The CDR3 bases are TGTGCCAGCAGCTCCGGACAGGAGGAAGCTTTCTTT. Translated, it gives CASSSGQEEAFF.

CDR3 loop: CASSVPGTGANYGYTF. DNA for the CDR3: TGTGCCAGCAGCGTACCCGGGACAGGGGCGAACTATGGCTACACCTTC. The V call is TRBV13, the J call TRBJ1-2; TRBD1 aligns across 10 bases. After removal of 5 bases from V and 2 bases from J, the junction contained 8 bases not matched to a gene. The CDR3 sequence is 16 residues long. Per germline, CDR1 PRHDT and CDR2 FYEKMQ (reference sequence).

The chain joins TRBV28 to TRBJ1-2; 7 bases fit TRBD1. The CDR3 has 15 residues. Trimming removed 5 bases from V and 3 bases from J; junction bases left unmatched: 9. CDR1 and CDR2 (germline): MDHEN, SYDVKM. CDR3 in amino acids: CASSGDRVVHYGYTF. For the CDR3, the DNA is TGTGCCAGCAGTGGTGACAGGGTGGTTCACTATGGCTACACCTTC.

The chain is built from TRBV10-3 and TRBJ2-7; 9 bases match TRBD2. The CDR3 is 16 residues long. Germline CDR1 ENHRY, CDR2 SYGVKD. Trimming removed 3 bases from V and 0 bases from J; junction bases left unmatched: 6. The CDR3 region has the DNA TGTGCCATCAGTGACACGACTAGCGGAAGCTCCTACGAGCAGTACTTC. Amino acids: CAISDTTSGSSYEQYF.

The chain joins TRBV30 to TRBJ1-2; a weak D match, TRBD1 (5 bases). With 6 bases removed from V and 4 bases from J, the gap between germline ends came to 15 bases. CDR1 and CDR2 (germline): GTSNPN, SVGIG (reference sequence). This CDR3 has 13 residues. CDR3 region: CACREGLLYGYTF. The CDR3, as DNA: TGTGCCTGCCGGGAGGGACTTCTCTATGGCTACACCTTC.

The rearrangement links TRBV7-9 to TRBJ2-5; D may be TRBD1 (6 bases). The V gene lost 1 base and the J gene lost 2 bases, with 8 bases spanning the gap. The germline V gene encodes CDR1 SEHNR and CDR2 FQNEAQ (reference sequence). The CDR3 runs to 14 residues. CDR3: CASSLGGLQETQYF. DNA for the CDR3: TGTGCCAGCAGCTTAGGGGGGCTACAAGAGACCCAGTACTTC.

The V gene is TRBV5-5, the J gene TRBJ2-7, with 7 bases fitting TRBD1. The CDR3 spans 16 residues. Germline CDR1 is SGHKS and CDR2 is YYEKEE (reference sequence). V shed 0 bases and J 5 bases; nucleotides not matched to a gene: 11. The CDR3 sequence is CASSLVPGGNLNEQYF. The CDR3 region has the DNA TGTGCCAGCAGCTTGGTCCCAGGGGGAAACCTGAACGAGCAGTACTTC.

V is TRBV11-2 and J is TRBJ2-3; tentatively, D is TRBD2 (5 bases). Germline V gene sequence: CDR1 SGHAT, CDR2 FQNNGV. This CDR3 is built from 15 residues. Trimming left V 1 base short and J 2 bases short, with 10 bases between. The CDR3 DNA sequence: TGTGCCAGCAGCTTAGGGGGTCGGGACACAGATACGCAGTATTTT. This translates into CASSLGGRDTDTQYF.

The chain employs TRBV11-3 and TRBJ1-3; D possibly corresponds to TRBD1 (5 bases). CDR3 length: 16 residues. V gave up 2 bases and J gave up 0 bases, with 11 bases separating them. The germline V gene encodes CDR1 SGHNT and CDR2 YENEEA. The chain's CDR3 is CASSLTGTLSGNTIYF. CDR3 coding DNA: TGTGCCAGCAGCTTAACAGGAACTCTCTCTGGAAACACCATATATTTT.

The rearrangement links TRBV10-3 to TRBJ2-7; D gene uncertain. Germline assignment: CDR1 ENHRY and CDR2 SYGVKD. The ends were cut back, 3 bases at V and 3 bases at J, with 3 bases in the middle. This CDR3 spans 11 amino acids. Here the CDR3 reads CAISDSYEQYF. The CDR3 DNA follows: TGTGCCATCAGTGACAGCTACGAGCAGTACTTC.

V is TRBV7-6 and J is TRBJ1-1, with D perhaps matching TRBD1 (5 bases). V lost 1 base to trimming and J lost 7 bases, with 7 bases between them. The V gene's germline CDR1 is SGHVS and CDR2 FNYEAQ. The CDR3 is 12 amino acids. The CDR3 nucleotides read TGTGCCAGCAGCTTAGGAGGGGATGAAGCTTTCTTT. This encodes CASSLGGDEAFF.